This TCR beta chain was sequenced for a study of T cell changes during pregnancy in multiple sclerosis. TCRdb's copy holds only in-frame clones and misses some; the assay was immunoSEQ multiplex PCR. The repertoire holds tens of thousands of clones, 90% seen once, with 3.3% in the top ten. The CDR3 contains 15 residues. CDR1 and CDR2 from the germline V gene are MDHEN and SYDVKM. Losses at the gene ends were 7 bases for V and 2 bases for J; bases not matched to a gene: 8. The chain couples TRBV28 to TRBJ2-1; 7 nucleotides match TRBD1. The receptor comes from a female donor in good health, enrolled as a control in a pregnancy study. Source: peripheral blood, taken in the first trimester of pregnancy. DNA for the CDR3: TGTGCCAGCACCCTCGGAAGGGGGCCCTACAATGAGCAGTTCTTC. As protein: CASTLGRGPYNEQFF.